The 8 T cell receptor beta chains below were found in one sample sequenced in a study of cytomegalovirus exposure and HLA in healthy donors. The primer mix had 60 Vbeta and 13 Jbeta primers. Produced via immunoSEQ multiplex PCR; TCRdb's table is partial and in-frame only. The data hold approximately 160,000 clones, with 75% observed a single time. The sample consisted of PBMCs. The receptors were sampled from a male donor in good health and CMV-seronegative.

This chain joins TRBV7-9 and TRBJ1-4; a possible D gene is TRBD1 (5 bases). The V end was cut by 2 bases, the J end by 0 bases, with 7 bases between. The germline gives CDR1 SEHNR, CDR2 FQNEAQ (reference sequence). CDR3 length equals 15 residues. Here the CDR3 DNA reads TGTGCCAGCAGCTTATTAGGGGCAACTAATGAAAAACTGTTTTTT. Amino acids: CASSLLGATNEKLFF.

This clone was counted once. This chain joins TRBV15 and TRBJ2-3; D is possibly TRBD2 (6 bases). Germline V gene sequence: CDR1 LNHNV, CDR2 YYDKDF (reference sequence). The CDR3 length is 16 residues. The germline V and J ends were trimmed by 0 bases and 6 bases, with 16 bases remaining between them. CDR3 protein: CATSRDFRDSRDTQYF. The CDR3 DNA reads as TGTGCCACCAGCAGAGACTTTCGGGACTCGCGGGATACGCAGTATTTT.

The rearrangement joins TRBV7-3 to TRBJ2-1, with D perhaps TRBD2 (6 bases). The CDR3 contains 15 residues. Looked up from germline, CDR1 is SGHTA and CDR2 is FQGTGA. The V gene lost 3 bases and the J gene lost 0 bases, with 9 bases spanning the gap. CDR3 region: CASSFLGSSYNEQFF. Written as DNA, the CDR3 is TGTGCCAGCAGCTTTCTCGGGAGCTCCTACAATGAGCAGTTCTTC.

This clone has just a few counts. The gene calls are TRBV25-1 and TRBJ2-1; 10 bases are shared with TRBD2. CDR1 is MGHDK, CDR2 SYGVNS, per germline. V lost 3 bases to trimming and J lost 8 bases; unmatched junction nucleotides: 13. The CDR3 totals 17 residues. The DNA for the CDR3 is TGTGCCAGCAGTGACGCGGGAGCGGGGGGGCCGGGCTATGAGCAGTTCTTC. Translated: CASSDAGAGGPGYEQFF. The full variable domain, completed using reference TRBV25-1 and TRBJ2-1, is EADIYQTPRYLVIGTGKKITLECSQTMGHDKMYWYQQDPGMELHLIHYSYGVNSTEKGDLSSESTVSRIRTEHFPLTLESARPSHTSQYLCASSDAGAGGPGYEQFFGPGTRLTVL.

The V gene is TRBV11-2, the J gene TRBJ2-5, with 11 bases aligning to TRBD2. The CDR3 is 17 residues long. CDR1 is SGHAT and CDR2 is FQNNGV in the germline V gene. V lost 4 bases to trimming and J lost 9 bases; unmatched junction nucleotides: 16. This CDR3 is CASSSPLLAGDPKAQYF. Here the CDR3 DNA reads TGTGCCAGCAGCTCCCCCCTACTAGCGGGGGACCCTAAGGCCCAGTACTTC.

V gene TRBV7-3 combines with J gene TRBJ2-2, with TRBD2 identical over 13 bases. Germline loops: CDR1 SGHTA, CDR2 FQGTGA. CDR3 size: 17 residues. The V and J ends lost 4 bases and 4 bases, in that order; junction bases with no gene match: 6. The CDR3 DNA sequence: TGTGCCAGCAGCTACACCGGGACTAGCGGGATCACCGGGGAGCTGTTTTTT. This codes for CASSYTGTSGITGELFF.

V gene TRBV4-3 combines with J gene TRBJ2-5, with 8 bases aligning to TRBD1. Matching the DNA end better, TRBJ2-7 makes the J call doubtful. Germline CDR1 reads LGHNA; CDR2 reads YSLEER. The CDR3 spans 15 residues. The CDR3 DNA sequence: TGCGCCAGCAGCCAACAGACAGGGGTAAGCCACGAGCAGTACTTC. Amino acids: CASSQQTGVSHEQYF.

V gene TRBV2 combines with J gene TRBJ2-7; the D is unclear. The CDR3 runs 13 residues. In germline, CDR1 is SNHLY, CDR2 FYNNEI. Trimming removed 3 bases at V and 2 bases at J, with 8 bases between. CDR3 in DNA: TGTGCCAGCAGTGATAGCCAGACCTACGAGCAGTACTTC. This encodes CASSDSQTYEQYF.